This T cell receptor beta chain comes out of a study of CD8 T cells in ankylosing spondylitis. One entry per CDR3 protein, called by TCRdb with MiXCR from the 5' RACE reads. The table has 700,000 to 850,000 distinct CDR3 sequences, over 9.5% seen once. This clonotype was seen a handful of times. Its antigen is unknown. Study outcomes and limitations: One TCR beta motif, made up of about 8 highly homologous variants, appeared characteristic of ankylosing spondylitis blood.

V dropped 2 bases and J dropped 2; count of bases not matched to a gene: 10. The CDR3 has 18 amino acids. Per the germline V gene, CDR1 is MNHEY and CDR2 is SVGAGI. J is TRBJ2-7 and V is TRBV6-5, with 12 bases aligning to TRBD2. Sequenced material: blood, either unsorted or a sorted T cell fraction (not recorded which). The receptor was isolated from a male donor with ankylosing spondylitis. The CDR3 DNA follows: TGTGCCAGCAGTTACCGTAGACTAGCGGGAGACCGCGCCTACGAGCAGTACTTC. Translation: CASSYRRLAGDRAYEQYF.